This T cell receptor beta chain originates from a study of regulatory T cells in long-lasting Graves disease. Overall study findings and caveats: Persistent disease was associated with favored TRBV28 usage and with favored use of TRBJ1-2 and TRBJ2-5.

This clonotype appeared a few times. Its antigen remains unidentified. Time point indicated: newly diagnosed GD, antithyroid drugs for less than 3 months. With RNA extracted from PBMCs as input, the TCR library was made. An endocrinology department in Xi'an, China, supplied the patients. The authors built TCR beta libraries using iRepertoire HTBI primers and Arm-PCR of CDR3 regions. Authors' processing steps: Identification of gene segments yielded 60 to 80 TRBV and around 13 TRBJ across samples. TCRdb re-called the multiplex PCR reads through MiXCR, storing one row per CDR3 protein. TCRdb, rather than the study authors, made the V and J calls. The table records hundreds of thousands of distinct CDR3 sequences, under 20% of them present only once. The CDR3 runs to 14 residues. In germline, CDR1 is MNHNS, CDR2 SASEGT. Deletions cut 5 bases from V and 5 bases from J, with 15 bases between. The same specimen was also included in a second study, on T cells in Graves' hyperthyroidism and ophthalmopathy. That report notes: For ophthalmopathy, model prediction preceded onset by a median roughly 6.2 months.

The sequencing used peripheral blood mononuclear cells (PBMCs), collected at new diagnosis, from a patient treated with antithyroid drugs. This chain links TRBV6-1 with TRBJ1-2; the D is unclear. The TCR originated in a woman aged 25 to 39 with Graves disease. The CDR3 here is CASSTGLPPYGYTF. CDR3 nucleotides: TGTGCCAGCAGTACGGGCCTTCCTCCTTATGGCTACACCTTC.